Sequencing of this T cell receptor (beta chain) was carried out in a study of graft-versus-host responses after intestinal transplantation. Turning to the study itself: Each transplant was multivisceral, liver-intestinal, or isolated intestinal. Uniformly, recipients were administered anti-thymocyte globulin induction with subsequent tacrolimus and steroids for three to four years.

Regarding the study as a whole: Recipient bone marrow held GvH clones, some seen earlier in ileum or blood.

Points on this clone: Its antigen is undetermined.

Using immunoSEQ multiplex PCR, the repertoire was profiled, and TCRdb retains in-frame clones only, with some absent. The table shows approximately 90,000 clones, with about 88% occurring only once. V shed 5 bases, J shed 8 bases, and the junction held 9 bases outside the gene matches. The CDR3 runs to 14 residues. Germline V gene lookup returns CDR1 MNHNY and CDR2 SVGAGI (reference sequence). This chain links TRBV6-6 with TRBJ2-1; 7 bases map to TRBD2. The TCR was taken from a human donor who was the organ donor for an intestinal transplant. The sequencing used unstimulated CD4+ T cells sorted from spleen or lymph node cells, collected before transplant. The CDR3 sequence: CASSPIAAGDEQFF. The CDR3 DNA reads TGTGCCAGCAGTCCGATAGCGGCGGGGGATGAGCAGTTCTTC.